The clone carrying this TCR beta chain was detected once. The data belong to a study of T cell changes during pregnancy in multiple sclerosis. CDR3 length equals 16 residues. Trimming at V came to 6 bases and at J to 7 bases, leaving 10 bases not matched to a gene. Germline-derived CDR1 and CDR2 are MDHEN and SYDVKM. Assay: immunoSEQ multiplex PCR; the TCRdb copy retains only in-frame clones and omits some. The table lists fewer than 85,000 clones, 85% to 95% of them singletons. The TCR was taken from a female donor with multiple sclerosis, enrolled in a pregnancy study. Here the sequenced sample was peripheral blood, taken before pregnancy. V usage is TRBV28 and J usage is TRBJ2-1; 12 bases agree with TRBD1. This chain's CDR3 is CASRVSGTGGINEQFF. The DNA of the CDR3 is TGTGCCAGCAGGGTTTCCGGGACAGGGGGCATAAATGAGCAGTTCTTC.